This T cell receptor beta chain appears in the sequencing data of a study of T cell changes during pregnancy in multiple sclerosis. Measured with immunoSEQ multiplex PCR; TCRdb has only the in-frame clones, and not every one. The table records about 68,000 clones, under 95% of them present only once. The material was peripheral blood, obtained in the second trimester of pregnancy. The TCR was taken from a female donor with multiple sclerosis, enrolled in a pregnancy study.

The CDR3 DNA follows: TGTGCCAGCAGCTTAGTCGGGGGTCCCACAGATACGCAGTATTTT. This gives the protein CASSLVGGPTDTQYF. The chain joins TRBV13 to TRBJ2-3, with D perhaps matching TRBD2 (6 bases). The CDR3 is 15 amino acids. The germline gives CDR1 PRHDT, CDR2 FYEKMQ (reference sequence). Trimming removed 1 base at V and 2 bases at J, with 10 bases between. Variable domain in full (rest from reference TRBV13 and TRBJ2-3): AAGVIQSPRHLIKEKRETATLKCYPIPRHDTVYWYQQGPGQDPQFLISFYEKMQSDKGSIPDRFSAQQFSDYHSELNMSSLELGDSALYFCASSLVGGPTDTQYFGPGTRLTVL.